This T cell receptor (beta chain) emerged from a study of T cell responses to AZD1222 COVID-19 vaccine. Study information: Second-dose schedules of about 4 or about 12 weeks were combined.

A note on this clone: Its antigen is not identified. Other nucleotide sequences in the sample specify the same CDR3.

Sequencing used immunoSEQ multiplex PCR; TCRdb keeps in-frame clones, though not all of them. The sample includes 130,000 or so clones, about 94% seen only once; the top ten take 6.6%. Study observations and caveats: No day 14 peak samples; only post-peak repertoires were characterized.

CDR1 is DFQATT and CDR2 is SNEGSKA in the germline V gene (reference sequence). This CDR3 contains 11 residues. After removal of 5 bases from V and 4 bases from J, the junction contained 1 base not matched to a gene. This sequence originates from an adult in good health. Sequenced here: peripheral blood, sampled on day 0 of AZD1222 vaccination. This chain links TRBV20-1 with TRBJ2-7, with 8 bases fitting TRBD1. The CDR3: CSARQGYEQYF. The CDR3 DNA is TGCAGTGCTCGACAGGGGTACGAGCAGTACTTC.